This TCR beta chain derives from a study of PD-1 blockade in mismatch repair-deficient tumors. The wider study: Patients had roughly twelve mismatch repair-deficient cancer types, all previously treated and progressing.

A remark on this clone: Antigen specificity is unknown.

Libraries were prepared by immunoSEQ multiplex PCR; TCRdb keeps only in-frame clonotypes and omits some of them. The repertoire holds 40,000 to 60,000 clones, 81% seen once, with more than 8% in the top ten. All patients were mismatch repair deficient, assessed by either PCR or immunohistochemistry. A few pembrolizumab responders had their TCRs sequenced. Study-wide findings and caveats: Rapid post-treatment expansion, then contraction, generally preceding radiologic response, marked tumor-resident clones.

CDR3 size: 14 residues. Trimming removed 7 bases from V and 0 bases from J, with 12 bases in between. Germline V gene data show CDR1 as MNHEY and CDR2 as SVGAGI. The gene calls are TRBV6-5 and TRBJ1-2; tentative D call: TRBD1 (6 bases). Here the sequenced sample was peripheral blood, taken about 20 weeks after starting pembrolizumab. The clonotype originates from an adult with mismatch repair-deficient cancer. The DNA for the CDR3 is TGTGCCAGCACCAAGACAGGTCCTAACTATGGCTACACCTTC. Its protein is CASTKTGPNYGYTF.